A single sample gave rise to the 10 T cell receptor beta chains below, sequenced in a study of blood T cell repertoires in COVID-19. Data came from immunoSEQ multiplex PCR; TCRdb stores just in-frame clones and leaves some out. This sample yields fewer than 85,000 clones, of which about 70% are seen a single time; roughly a fifth belongs to the top ten. The sample comprised peripheral blood. The receptors here all came from a woman of 80 years or more with active or convalescent COVID-19.

This clone was seen a few times. The chain is built from TRBV7-2 and TRBJ1-2; 7 bases agree with TRBD1. Germline assignment: CDR1 SGHTA and CDR2 FQGNSA. This CDR3 is built from 15 residues. The V gene end was trimmed by 3 bases and the J gene end by 2 bases; junction bases not matched to a gene: 6. CDR3 DNA sequence: TGTGCCAGCAGCTTGTCCGGGACAGAGAACTATGGCTACACCTTC. Translated: CASSLSGTENYGYTF.

The J gene is TRBJ1-1, the V gene TRBV7-9; D is possibly TRBD1 (6 bases). Trimming stripped 7 bases from V and 0 bases from J, with 12 bases between. This CDR3 comprises 14 residues. CDR1 SEHNR and CDR2 FQNEAQ come from the germline V gene (reference sequence). The DNA for the CDR3 is TGTGCCAGCACCATGGACAGTATGAACACTGAAGCTTTCTTT. Amino acid sequence: CASTMDSMNTEAFF.

The chain carries TRBV6-2 or TRBV6-3 and TRBJ1-2; D call uncertain. V shed 4 bases and J shed 4 bases, with 4 bases lying between them. The CDR3 is 11 amino acids. Germline lookup yields CDR1 MNHEY and CDR2 SVGEGT. The CDR3 nucleotides read TGTGCCAGCAGTTGGAGCTATGGCTACACCTTC. The encoded protein is CASSWSYGYTF.

V and J are TRBV4-1 and TRBJ2-2, with 7 positions matching TRBD2. From germline, CDR1 is MGHRA and CDR2 YSYEKL. The CDR3 contains 15 residues. V shed 5 bases and J 4 bases; nucleotides not matched to a gene: 7. Here the CDR3 DNA reads TGCGCCAGCAGCTACCAGCGGGGTACCACCGGGGAGCTGTTTTTT. Protein product: CASSYQRGTTGELFF.

The table lists this clone with a few counts. The rearrangement links TRBV6-5 to TRBJ1-2; D call uncertain. CDR3 length: 14 amino acids. CDR1 MNHEY and CDR2 SVGAGI come from the germline V gene. V was shortened by 6 bases and J by 4 bases, with 15 bases between the two germline ends. The chain's CDR3 is CASRRASRGYGYTF. CDR3 nucleotide sequence: TGTGCCAGCAGGAGAGCCTCCCGGGGCTATGGCTACACCTTC.

This clone has a handful of counts. The chain combines TRBV9 with TRBJ1-5, with a tentative D call TRBD1 (5 bases). This CDR3 has 15 residues. Per the germline V gene, CDR1 is SGDLS and CDR2 is YYNGEE. The V end lost 4 bases, the J end lost 3 bases, and 14 bases lay between the germline ends. DNA for the CDR3: TGTGCCAGCAGCAAACAAGACAGATTCAATCAGCCCCAGCATTTT. Encoded protein: CASSKQDRFNQPQHF.

This chain joins TRBV6-5 and TRBJ1-2, with 7 positions matching TRBD1. The CDR3 extends over 13 amino acids. Germline lookup yields CDR1 MNHEY and CDR2 SVGAGI. J lost 8 bases, V lost 7 bases, and 10 bases had no gene match. Here the CDR3 DNA reads TGTGCCAGCACCCGGACAGGACAGTCCGGCTACACCTTC. Translated: CASTRTGQSGYTF.

This chain uses TRBV20-1 with TRBJ1-1, with D hard to call. V was pared by 7 bases and J by 0 bases, with 6 bases between. Germline loops: CDR1 DFQATT, CDR2 SNEGSKA (reference sequence). The CDR3 runs 11 residues. This chain's CDR3 is CSVSVNTEAFF. DNA for the CDR3: TGCAGTGTTTCTGTGAACACTGAAGCTTTCTTT.

The gene calls are TRBV2 and TRBJ1-1, with a weak D call TRBD1 (6 bases). V was cut by 8 bases and J by 4 bases, with 17 bases left in between. This CDR3 is built from 14 residues. Germline CDR1 reads SNHLY; CDR2 reads FYNNEI. The CDR3: CASGGQTSGTEAFF. CDR3 sequence (DNA): TGTGCCAGCGGAGGACAGACCTCCGGCACTGAAGCTTTCTTT.

The chain employs TRBV6-5 and TRBJ2-4; 7 nucleotides match TRBD1. V trimming: 6 bases; J trimming: 5 bases; junction bases outside the gene matches: 10. Germline CDR1 is MNHEY and CDR2 is SVGAGI. The CDR3 extends over 15 amino acids. The CDR3 reads CASRTQGFGENIQYF. CDR3 DNA: TGTGCCAGCAGGACACAGGGGTTCGGGGAAAACATTCAGTACTTC.